These 25 T cell receptor beta chains came from one sample sequenced in a study of blood T cell repertoires in COVID-19 (dated by TCRdb to 2020 to 2021). The receptor library was made with the immunoSEQ multiplex PCR assay. This is the immuneACCESS table as TCRdb keeps it, with only in-frame sequences that have V and J called. A part of the clones is gone; compared with another copy, unresolved V genes explain less than half, and the rest is unexplained. This sample lists roughly 320,000 clones; 70% to 90% were detected once. The top ten clones comprise 7.2% of the sample. Sequencing was performed on peripheral blood. The receptors were sampled from a human donor in a cohort sampled during active COVID-19.

V usage is TRBV10-2 and J usage is TRBJ1-5, with 7 bases matching TRBD1. The CDR3 consists of 13 residues. Germline V gene sequence: CDR1 WSHSY, CDR2 SAAADI. Germline trimming cut 4 bases from V and 7 bases from J; bases unmatched to any gene: 4. In DNA form, the CDR3 reads TGCGCCAGCAGTGCGTACAGGGGCCAGCCCCAGCATTTT. This sequence encodes CASSAYRGQPQHF.

This sequence joins TRBV4-2 and TRBJ1-2, with 10 bases lining up with TRBD1. CDR1 and CDR2 from the germline V gene are LGHNA and YNFKEQ. Germline trimming cut 0 bases from V and 4 bases from J; bases unmatched to any gene: 5. CDR3 length equals 16 residues. CDR3 nucleotide sequence: TGTGCCAGCAGCCAAGAGGGACAGGGGTCTGCCTATGGCTACACCTTC. Its protein is CASSQEGQGSAYGYTF.

CDR3 DNA: TGTGCCAGCAGGACCACGGCAGGGCCTAATGAAAAACTGTTTTTT. This codes for CASRTTAGPNEKLFF. V gene TRBV6-5 combines with J gene TRBJ1-4; tentative D call: TRBD1 (5 bases). Germline lookup yields CDR1 MNHEY and CDR2 SVGAGI. Trimming removed 6 bases from V and 3 bases from J, with 14 bases in between. This CDR3 has 15 amino acids.

This chain links TRBV7-2 with TRBJ2-3; 8 bases line up with TRBD2. The CDR3 sequence is 16 residues long. The J segment lost 2 bases and the V segment lost 2 bases, leaving 6 bases of the junction unmatched. Germline CDR1 and CDR2: SGHTA and FQGNSA. The chain's CDR3 is CASSLNGGAVTDTQYF. DNA for the CDR3: TGTGCCAGCAGCTTAAACGGGGGGGCAGTCACAGATACGCAGTATTTT.

The V call is TRBV11-2, the J call TRBJ1-2, with unresolved D. CDR3 length: 15 amino acids. Deletions cut 0 bases from V and 4 bases from J, with 12 bases between. Germline lookup yields CDR1 SGHAT and CDR2 FQNNGV. In nucleotides, the CDR3 is TGTGCCAGCAGCTTAGATGGGCAGGTGGGCTATGGCTACACCTTC. This codes for CASSLDGQVGYGYTF.

The chain joins TRBV7-9 to TRBJ2-3; 7 bases fit TRBD1. The trim removed 3 bases at V and 2 bases at J, leaving 2 bases unmatched. Germline V gene sequence: CDR1 SEHNR, CDR2 FQNEAQ (reference sequence). The CDR3 runs to 14 residues. CDR3 coding DNA: TGTGCCAGCAGCTTCGGGACAGCCACAGATACGCAGTATTTT. Its protein is CASSFGTATDTQYF.

The chain couples TRBV7-2 to TRBJ1-5; 11 positions agree with TRBD1. The CDR3 is made up of 16 amino acids. From germline, CDR1 is SGHTA and CDR2 FQGNSA. V lost 7 bases, J lost 7 bases, and 12 bases stayed unmatched. The CDR3 sequence is CASTLSRTGGGQPQHF. The CDR3 DNA sequence: TGTGCCAGCACCCTTAGTAGGACAGGGGGCGGACAGCCCCAGCATTTT.

J is TRBJ1-6 and V is TRBV2; the match to TRBD1 covers 9 bases. Germline trimming cut 6 bases from V and 7 bases from J; bases unmatched to any gene: 4. CDR1 and CDR2 (germline): SNHLY, FYNNEI. This CDR3 comprises 14 residues. The CDR3 region is CASRIDRGNSPLHF. CDR3 DNA: TGTGCCAGCAGGATAGACAGGGGGAATTCACCCCTCCACTTT.

The CDR3 loop is CASSRDREGEKLFF. The CDR3 DNA is TGTGCCAGCAGTCGGGACAGGGAGGGGGAAAAACTGTTTTTT. V usage is TRBV28 and J usage is TRBJ1-4, with 9 bases matching TRBD1. The CDR3 covers 14 residues. Germline CDR1 and CDR2: MDHEN and SYDVKM. V shed 5 bases and J 8 bases; nucleotides not matched to a gene: 6.

The genes are TRBV29-1 and TRBJ1-2, with 7 positions matching TRBD1. In germline, CDR1 is SQVTM, CDR2 ANQGSEA. The CDR3 is 13 residues long. The V and J ends lost 4 bases and 4 bases, in that order; junction bases with no gene match: 6. For the CDR3, the DNA is TGCAGCGTTGGGGGGACAGCTATCTATGGCTACACCTTC. It codes for CSVGGTAIYGYTF.

The rearrangement uses TRBV7-9 and TRBJ1-5; tentative D call: TRBD1 (5 bases). Germline V gene sequence: CDR1 SEHNR, CDR2 FQNEAQ (reference sequence). The CDR3 runs 15 residues. Deletions cut 0 bases from V and 1 base from J, with 7 bases between. CDR3 coding DNA: TGTGCCAGCAGCTTAGCTGGGGGGAGCAATCAGCCCCAGCATTTT. Protein product: CASSLAGGSNQPQHF.

The gene calls are TRBV11-2 and TRBJ1-1; TRBD1 matches at 7 bases. The CDR3 extends over 14 amino acids. Germline V gene lookup returns CDR1 SGHAT and CDR2 FQNNGV. V shed 6 bases, J shed 7 bases, and the junction held 11 bases outside the gene matches. This chain's CDR3 is CASRKDRVTREAFF. The CDR3 DNA follows: TGTGCCAGCAGAAAAGACAGGGTAACTCGTGAAGCTTTCTTT.

This clone showed up many times. The V call is TRBV5-6, the J call TRBJ2-5, with 8 nucleotides matching TRBD1. Germline V gene data show CDR1 as SGHDT and CDR2 as YYEEEE. Trimming removed 5 bases from V and 3 bases from J; junction bases left unmatched: 9. CDR3 length: 15 residues. The CDR3 DNA reads as TGTGCCAGCAGTCCTCCTACAGGGGGAAAAGAGACCCAGTACTTC. This codes for CASSPPTGGKETQYF.

The V call is TRBV15, the J call TRBJ1-2; 7 bases align to TRBD1. The CDR3 runs 15 residues. V was clipped by 1 base and J by 4 bases; unmatched bases: 6. The germline V gene encodes CDR1 LNHNV and CDR2 YYDKDF (reference sequence). In nucleotides, the CDR3 is TGTGCCACCAGCAGAGCAAAGGGGGCGACCTATGGCTACACCTTC. Its protein is CATSRAKGATYGYTF.

The chain uses TRBV12-3 or TRBV12-4 and TRBJ1-1, with unresolved D. Trimming took 6 bases from V and 1 from J, leaving 6 bases between them. The CDR3 spans 12 residues. In DNA form, the CDR3 reads TGTGCCAGCAGGTCCAGGAACACTGAAGCTTTCTTT. Translation: CASRSRNTEAFF.

V and J are TRBV6-2 or TRBV6-3 and TRBJ1-2, with unresolved D. The V and J ends lost 2 bases and 8 bases respectively, with 12 bases between them. Germline CDR1 reads MNHEY; CDR2 reads SVGEGT. CDR3 length: 13 amino acids. Written as DNA, the CDR3 is TGTGCCAGCAGTTACAGAAGTTCCCTAGGCTACACCTTC. Residues: CASSYRSSLGYTF.

The chain employs TRBV7-9 and TRBJ2-2; 12 bases line up with TRBD2. J was trimmed by 5 bases and V by 5 bases; bases with no gene match: 12. CDR1 SEHNR and CDR2 FQNEAQ come from the germline V gene (reference sequence). The CDR3 totals 18 residues. The CDR3, as DNA: TGTGCCAGCAGCCAACCCCCTAGCGGGGGGGCCAGGACCGGGGAGCTGTTTTTT. Residues: CASSQPPSGGARTGELFF. Full variable domain (rest looked up from reference TRBV7-9 and TRBJ2-2): DTGVSQNPRHKITKRGQNVTFRCDPISEHNRLYWYRQTLGQGPEFLTYFQNEAQLEKSRLLSDRFSAERPKGSFSTLEIQRTEQGDSAMYLCASSQPPSGGARTGELFFGEGSRLTVL.

The J gene is TRBJ1-6, the V gene TRBV21-1. TRBV21-1 is assigned pseudogene status. The CDR3 totals 15 residues. The CDR3 here is CASSKDGNDNSPLHF. Here the CDR3 DNA reads TGTGCCAGCAGCAAGGACGGGAATGATAATTCACCCCTCCACTTT.

The rearrangement joins TRBV7-9 to TRBJ1-4; 7 nucleotides align to TRBD1. The CDR3 runs to 15 residues. Germline loops: CDR1 SEHNR, CDR2 FQNEAQ (reference sequence). The ends lost 2 bases at V and 5 bases at J; junction bases unmatched: 5. The CDR3 here is CASSLPTGLNEKLFF. The CDR3, as DNA: TGTGCCAGCAGCTTACCGACAGGGCTAAATGAAAAACTGTTTTTT.

The chain couples TRBV5-1 to TRBJ2-7, with 11 bases matching TRBD2. CDR3 length: 16 amino acids. Germline-derived CDR1 and CDR2 are SGHRS and YFSETQ. V trimming: 4 bases; J trimming: 3 bases; junction bases outside the gene matches: 9. This chain's CDR3 is CASSISTSGAVYEQYF. The CDR3 DNA reads TGCGCCAGCAGCATCTCGACTAGCGGGGCGGTCTACGAGCAGTACTTC. Full variable domain (remainder filled in from reference TRBV5-1 and TRBJ2-7): KAGVTQTPRYLIKTRGQQVTLSCSPISGHRSVSWYQQTPGQGLQFLFEYFSETQRNKGNFPGRFSGRQFSNSRSEMNVSTLELGDSALYLCASSISTSGAVYEQYFGPGTRLTVT.

This chain uses TRBV27 with TRBJ1-3, with TRBD1 matching 8 bases. The CDR3 has 15 residues. Germline trimming cut 4 bases from V and 2 bases from J; bases unmatched to any gene: 4. Looked up from germline, CDR1 is MNHEY and CDR2 is SMNVEV (reference sequence). This CDR3 reads CASSSPTGAGNTIYF. The DNA for the CDR3 is TGTGCCAGCAGTTCCCCGACAGGGGCTGGAAACACCATATATTTT.

A note on this clone: The junction shows a germline mismatch at one end, possibly a read error. J is TRBJ2-1 and V is TRBV3-1 (or the pseudogene TRBV3-2); 12 nucleotides agree with TRBD2. CDR1 is LGHDT and CDR2 is YNNKEL in the germline V gene (reference sequence). CDR3 length: 14 amino acids. The CDR3, as DNA: TGTGCCAGCAGCCCAGGGACTAGCGGGCTAATACAGCTCTTC. This gives the protein CASSPGTSGLIQLF.

This clone came up a few times. This rearrangement joins TRBV24-1 to TRBJ2-1; 7 positions agree with TRBD1. This CDR3 contains 12 residues. The ends lost 9 bases at V and 6 bases at J; junction bases unmatched: 4. Germline V lookup: CDR1 KGHDR, CDR2 SFDVKD. Here the CDR3 reads CATSGQINEQFF. DNA of the CDR3: TGTGCCACCTCGGGACAGATCAATGAGCAGTTCTTC.

The chain recombines TRBV19 with TRBJ2-7; the match to TRBD1 covers 8 bases. V lost 6 bases, J lost 2 bases, and 6 bases stayed unmatched. Germline CDR1 LNHDA, CDR2 SQIVND (reference sequence). The CDR3 is made up of 14 amino acids. The CDR3 spells CASRIGTGPYEQYF. CDR3 nucleotides: TGTGCCAGTAGGATCGGGACAGGTCCCTACGAGCAGTACTTC. Together with reference TRBV19 and TRBJ2-7, the CDR3 gives the full variable domain: DGGITQSPKYLFRKEGQNVTLSCEQNLNHDAMYWYRQDPGQGLRLIYYSQIVNDFQKGDIAEGYSVSREKKESFPLTVTSAQKNPTAFYLCASRIGTGPYEQYFGPGTRLTVT.

The chain employs TRBV25-1 and TRBJ2-7, with D possibly being TRBD2 (5 bases). Germline CDR1 and CDR2: MGHDK and SYGVNS. V dropped 3 bases and J dropped 5 bases, with 14 bases sitting between them. CDR3 length: 14 residues. CDR3 coding DNA: TGTGCCAGCAGTGACGGGGAACTGATCAACGAGCAGTACTTC. The encoded protein is CASSDGELINEQYF.